A selection of T cell receptor beta chains follows, all from one sample in a study of cytomegalovirus exposure and HLA in healthy donors. Clones were sequenced by immunoSEQ multiplex PCR, and TCRdb holds only the in-frame ones, with some missing. This table holds 100,000 to 150,000 clones, roughly nine tenths found once. Sequenced input: PBMCs. The receptors originated from a young woman in good health and CMV-seronegative. Both conserved end residues are part of each CDR3. A D gene is named only where the DNA matches it firmly. Part of the rows lack a size; the others show once, few, many or a class for expanded clones.

abundance	v_gene	j_gene	d_gene	CDR3nt	CDR3aa
-	TRBV10-3	TRBJ2-7	TRBD2	TGTGCCATCAGTGAGCCCCCTCTAGCGGGAGGCACCTACGAGCAGTACTTC	CAISEPPLAGGTYEQYF
-	TRBV7-8	TRBJ1-1	-	TGTGCCAGCAGAATAAGACGGGATAACACTGAAGCTTTCTTT	CASRIRRDNTEAFF
-	TRBV30	TRBJ1-2	-	TGTGCCGTAGGCGGGGTGGGTTATGGCTACACCTTC	CAVGGVGYGYTF
-	TRBV18	TRBJ1-2	TRBD1	TGTGCCAGCTCAGCGACAGGGGACGGCTACACCTTC	CASSATGDGYTF
once	TRBV6-5	TRBJ1-2	-	TGTGCCAGCAGTTTAGAAGGGGGCTATGGCTACACCTTC	CASSLEGGYGYTF
once	TRBV21-1	TRBJ1-2	-	TGTGCCAGCAGCAAAGCATGTCGTGGCTACACCTTC	CASSKACRGYTF
-	TRBV19	TRBJ2-5	TRBD1	TGTGCCAGTAGTATTCGACCCGGGACAGGGAAAGAGACCCAGTACTTC	CASSIRPGTGKETQYF
-	TRBV5-1	TRBJ1-1	TRBD1	TGCGCCAGCAGCTTGGGGGGACAGGGGTCTACTGAAGCTTTCTTT	CASSLGGQGSTEAFF
-	TRBV12-2	TRBJ1-3	-	TGTGCAACAAGCGGGGGGAGTGGAAACACCATATATTTT	CATSGGSGNTIYF
-	TRBV30	TRBJ1-5	-	TGTGCCTGGAGTAGACAGTGGGGCGTGGGTCAGCCCCAGCATTTT	CAWSRQWGVGQPQHF
-	TRBV5-1	TRBJ1-3	-	TGCGCCAGCAGCCCCCAGGCAGTCTCTGGAAACACCATATATTTT	CASSPQAVSGNTIYF
-	TRBV5-6	TRBJ1-2	-	TGTGCCAGCAGCCTAGGCCAGGGATACCACTATGGCTACACCTTC	CASSLGQGYHYGYTF
few	TRBV2	TRBJ2-7	TRBD1	TGTGCCAGCAGTGGGCAGGGGGCGTTCTACGAGCAGTACTTC	CASSGQGAFYEQYF
few	TRBV19	TRBJ1-2	TRBD1	TGTGCCAGTGCCCCGGGGACAGGGGGCCGATCGAGTGGCTACACCTTC	CASAPGTGGRSSGYTF
-	TRBV30	TRBJ2-7	-	TGTGCCTGGAGTGGTGCTATGGCCTACGAGCAGTACTTC	CAWSGAMAYEQYF
-	TRBV14	TRBJ2-4	TRBD2	TGTGCCAGCAGCCAAGGACTAGCGGGAGGTGTTAGGACCTTAGCCAAAAACATTCAGTACTTC	CASSQGLAGGVRTLAKNIQYF
-	TRBV6-1	TRBJ1-5	TRBD1	TGTGCCAGCAGTGGGACAGGGGTCGATCAGCCCCAGCATTTT	CASSGTGVDQPQHF
-	TRBV5-1	TRBJ2-3	-	TGCGCCAGCAGCTTGGGGCATCCAGATACGCAGTATTTT	CASSLGHPDTQYF
-	TRBV7-9	TRBJ1-5	-	TGTGCCAGCAGCTTAGGCAGGGGCCCCGAGCCCCAGCATTTT	CASSLGRGPEPQHF
-	TRBV7-2	TRBJ2-1	TRBD2	TGTGCCTCGCTAGCGGGATTCAATGAGCAGTTCTTC	CASLAGFNEQFF
-	TRBV5-1	TRBJ2-7	TRBD2	TGCGCCAGCAGCTTGTCCCAGCGGGAGAACGAGCAGTACTTC	CASSLSQRENEQYF
-	TRBV4-3	TRBJ2-5	TRBD2	TGCGCCAGCAGCCATACAAAGCGGGAAGGTTCAGAGACCCAGTACTTC	CASSHTKREGSETQYF
-	TRBV30	TRBJ2-3	-	TGTGCCTGGAGTGTCACTAGCACAGATACGCAGTATTTT	CAWSVTSTDTQYF
-	TRBV10-1	TRBJ1-2	-	TGCGCCAGCAGTCCAGACCGCGCTAGGGGCTACACCTTC	CASSPDRARGYTF
-	TRBV28	TRBJ2-7	-	TGTGCCAGCAGTTCCTACGGCGGGAATAGATCCTACGAGCAGTACTTC	CASSSYGGNRSYEQYF
-	TRBV27	TRBJ2-7	-	TGTGCCAGCAGTTCTCGACTAGACACCTACGAGCAGTACTTC	CASSSRLDTYEQYF
-	TRBV5-1	TRBJ2-5	-	TGCGCCAGCAGCTTGGATCGGAGTGGAGAGACCCAGTACTTC	CASSLDRSGETQYF
-	TRBV5-4	TRBJ2-1	-	TGTGCCAGCAGCCACGTCAGTTACTCCTACAATGAGCAGTTCTTC	CASSHVSYSYNEQFF
-	TRBV4-2	TRBJ1-2	TRBD1	TGTGCCAGCAGCCCAACTTTGGGGACAGAGGGTACCTTCTTC	CASSPTLGTEGTFF
-	TRBV7-9	TRBJ2-1	-	TGTGCCAGCAGTTCCAGGTACTCCTACAATGAGCAGTTCTTC	CASSSRYSYNEQFF
-	TRBV6-5	TRBJ1-6	-	TGTGCCAGCAGTTACGGGACAATTAATTCACCCCTCCACTTT	CASSYGTINSPLHF
-	TRBV7-9	TRBJ2-2	-	TGTGCCAGCAGCTTAAAGTTTACAGGGTCGGGCACCGGGGAGCTGTTTTTT	CASSLKFTGSGTGELFF
-	TRBV18	TRBJ2-5	TRBD1	TGTGCCAGCTCACCATCCACAGGGGAGGAGACCCAGTACTTC	CASSPSTGEETQYF
-	TRBV7-2	TRBJ1-2	TRBD1	TGTGCCAGCAGACGGGACAGAACTAACTATGGCTACACCTTC	CASRRDRTNYGYTF
-	TRBV29-1	TRBJ1-1	-	TGCAGCGTTGTGTATTACCCCGTTTACGTGGGCGGTGGAGGGGCCGAGAACACTGAAGCTTTCTTT	CSVVYYPVYVGGGGAENTEAFF
-	TRBV4-3	TRBJ2-3	-	TGCGCCAGCAGCCAGAGGACTAGCACAGATACGCAGTATTTT	CASSQRTSTDTQYF
once	TRBV5-8	TRBJ1-5	-	TGTGCCAGCAGCCTACAGGCCCCCACCCCGCGTTTT	CASSLQAPTPRF
-	TRBV30	TRBJ1-2	-	TGTGCCTGGACCTTCCTGGGGGGAGGGAGCGGCTACACCTTC	CAWTFLGGGSGYTF
-	TRBV23-1	TRBJ1-5	TRBD1	TGCGCCAGCAGTCACCCCTTCAGGGGGAGGATGGATCAGCCCCAGCATTTT	CASSHPFRGRMDQPQHF
-	TRBV30	TRBJ2-1	TRBD2	TGTGCCTGGAGTCTTACTAGCGGGAGATACAATGAGCAGTTCTTC	CAWSLTSGRYNEQFF
-	TRBV5-4	TRBJ2-2	TRBD1	TGTGCCAGCAGCTTGGCCGGGACAGGGAACACCGGGGAGCTGTTTTTT	CASSLAGTGNTGELFF
few	TRBV5-4	TRBJ1-2	-	TGTGCCAGCAGCTTGGAGGCGGACTATGGCTACACCTTC	CASSLEADYGYTF
once	TRBV5-4	TRBJ1-5	TRBD1	TGTGCCAGCAGCTTCACCGGGACAGGGGCGAATCAGCCCCAGCATTTT	CASSFTGTGANQPQHF
-	TRBV11-2	TRBJ2-1	-	TGTGCCAGCAGCTTTAACAGGGTCTACAATGAGCAGTTCTTC	CASSFNRVYNEQFF
-	TRBV19	TRBJ1-4	TRBD1	TGTGCCAGTAGCCGGGACAGGGACAATGAAAAACTGTTTTTT	CASSRDRDNEKLFF
-	TRBV5-5	TRBJ2-1	TRBD2	TGTGCCAGCAGCCAGGGACTAGCAAAAATTGAGCAGTTCTTC	CASSQGLAKIEQFF
-	TRBV28	TRBJ2-1	TRBD2	TGTGCCAGCAGAACTAGCGGGAGATTCAATGAGCAGTTCTTC	CASRTSGRFNEQFF
-	TRBV9	TRBJ2-5	TRBD1	TGTGCCAGCAGCGTAGGAGTTCCGGGACAGCAAGAGTTGCCCCAGTACTTC	CASSVGVPGQQELPQYF
-	TRBV30	TRBJ1-4	-	TGTGCCTGTCAAGGTGGGGGGATCAGGGAAAAACTGTTTTTT	CACQGGGIREKLFF
-	TRBV4-1	TRBJ1-5	TRBD1	TGCGCCAGCAGCCAAGGGGGACAGGGAGATCAGCCCCAGCATTTT	CASSQGGQGDQPQHF
-	TRBV28	TRBJ1-5	-	TGTGCCAGCAGCCCCGGGGGGGGACGCAATCAGCCCCAGCATTTT	CASSPGGGRNQPQHF
-	TRBV10-3	TRBJ2-7	TRBD1	TGTGCCATCAGTGAGTCGAAATTGCTCCCGGGACAGGGTTTCTGGAACGAGCAGTACTTC	CAISESKLLPGQGFWNEQYF
-	TRBV19	TRBJ1-1	-	TGTGCCAGTAGTACCTCGTACAGCACTGAAGCTTTCTTT	CASSTSYSTEAFF
-	TRBV2	TRBJ1-1	TRBD1	TGTGCCAGCAGTTCAGGGGGCGGGTACACTGAAGCTTTCTTT	CASSSGGGYTEAFF
-	TRBV30	TRBJ2-7	TRBD2	TGTGCCTGGAGCCCGGGACTAGCGATCTCCTACGAGCAGTACTTC	CAWSPGLAISYEQYF
-	TRBV6-5	TRBJ1-2	-	TGTGCCAGCAGTTACGATGGGAGTTTCGGCTATGGCTACACCTTC	CASSYDGSFGYGYTF
-	TRBV30	TRBJ1-1	-	TGTGCCTGGAACCGGGTAGGATGGAACACTGAAGCTTTCTTT	CAWNRVGWNTEAFF
-	TRBV28	TRBJ2-3	-	TGTGCCAGCAGTTTCCCCCTTTCCCGGGATACGCAGTATTTT	CASSFPLSRDTQYF